The following is a T cell receptor (beta chain) sequence with its context. What it recognizes is unknown. This same CDR3 is encoded by further DNA sequences in the sample. Germline-derived CDR1 and CDR2 are MNHNS and SASEGT. This CDR3 contains 12 residues. Trimming shortened V by 6 bases and J by 3 bases, and 9 bases separated the two germline ends. The sample belongs to a study of cytomegalovirus exposure and HLA in healthy donors. Study summary: There were 88 million or so unique TCRs (from HLA-typed donors) in an early data release. The study, taken as a whole, reports: Reports indicate that TCR beta sequences accurately predicted the HLA-A and HLA-B alleles of most subjects.

Vbeta (60) and Jbeta (13) primers were used in the PCR. Method: immunoSEQ multiplex PCR; TCRdb's copy keeps in-frame clones and lacks some. The sample includes fewer than 200,000 clones, 8.5% to 10% of them seen just once. The source material was PBMCs. The chain employs TRBV6-1 and TRBJ2-7, with D possibly being TRBD1 (6 bases). This clonotype was sampled from a woman in her thirties in good health and CMV-seropositive. CDR3 region: CASREDSYEQYF. The CDR3 nucleotides are TGTGCCAGCAGAGAGGACAGCTACGAGCAGTACTTC.